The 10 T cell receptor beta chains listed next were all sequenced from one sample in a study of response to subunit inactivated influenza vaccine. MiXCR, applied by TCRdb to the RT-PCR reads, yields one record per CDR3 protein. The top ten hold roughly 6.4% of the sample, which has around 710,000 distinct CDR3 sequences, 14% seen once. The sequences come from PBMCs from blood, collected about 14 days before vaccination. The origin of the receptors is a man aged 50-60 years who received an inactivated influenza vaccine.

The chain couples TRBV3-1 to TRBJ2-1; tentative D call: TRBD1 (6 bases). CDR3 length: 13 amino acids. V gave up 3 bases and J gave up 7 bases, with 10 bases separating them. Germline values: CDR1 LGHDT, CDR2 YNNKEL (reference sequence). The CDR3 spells CASSQGARNEQFF. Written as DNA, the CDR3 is TGTGCCAGCAGCCAGGGGGCAAGGAATGAGCAGTTCTTC.

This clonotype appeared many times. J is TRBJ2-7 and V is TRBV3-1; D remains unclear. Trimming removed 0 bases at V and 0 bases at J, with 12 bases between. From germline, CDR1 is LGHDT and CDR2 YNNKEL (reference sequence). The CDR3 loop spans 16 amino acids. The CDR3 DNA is TGTGCCAGCAGCCAAGATCCCAGACTTTCCTCCTACGAGCAGTACTTC. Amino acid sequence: CASSQDPRLSSYEQYF.

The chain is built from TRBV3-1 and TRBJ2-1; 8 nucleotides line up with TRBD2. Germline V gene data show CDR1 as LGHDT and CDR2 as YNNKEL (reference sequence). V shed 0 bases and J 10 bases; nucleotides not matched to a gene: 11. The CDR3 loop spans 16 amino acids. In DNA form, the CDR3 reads TGTGCCAGCAGCCAAGAGGGGGGGACTAGAGTTGGAGAGCAGTTCTTC. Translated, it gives CASSQEGGTRVGEQFF.

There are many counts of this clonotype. The CDR3 protein is CASNDRGGLDEQFF. The CDR3 DNA follows: TGCGCCAGCAACGACAGGGGAGGGTTAGATGAGCAGTTCTTC. V gene TRBV4-1 combines with J gene TRBJ2-1, with a tentative D call TRBD1 (8 bases). CDR3 length equals 14 residues. The V end lost 7 bases, the J end lost 8 bases, and 18 bases lay between the germline ends. CDR1 is MGHRA and CDR2 is YSYEKL in the germline V gene.

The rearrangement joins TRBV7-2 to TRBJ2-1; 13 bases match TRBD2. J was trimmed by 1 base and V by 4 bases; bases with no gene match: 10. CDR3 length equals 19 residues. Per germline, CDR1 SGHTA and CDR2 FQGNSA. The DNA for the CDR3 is TGTGCCAGCAGCTCGCCGGGACTAGCGGGGCTGGGGTCCTACAATGAGCAGTTCTTC. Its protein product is CASSSPGLAGLGSYNEQFF.

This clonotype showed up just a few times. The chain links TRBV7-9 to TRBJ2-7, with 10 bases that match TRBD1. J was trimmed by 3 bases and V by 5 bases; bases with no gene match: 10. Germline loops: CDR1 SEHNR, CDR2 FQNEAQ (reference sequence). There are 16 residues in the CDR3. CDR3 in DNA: TGTGCCAGCAGCCCAGCCCGGGGACAGGGGTTCTACGAGCAGTACTTC. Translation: CASSPARGQGFYEQYF.

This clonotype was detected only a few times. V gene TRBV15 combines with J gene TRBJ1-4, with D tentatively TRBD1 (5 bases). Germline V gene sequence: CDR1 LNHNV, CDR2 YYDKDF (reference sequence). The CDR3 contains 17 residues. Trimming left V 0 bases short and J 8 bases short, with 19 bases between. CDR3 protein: CATSRDEDTSSGEKLFF. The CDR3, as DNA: TGTGCCACCAGCAGAGATGAGGACACCAGCTCCGGCGAAAAACTGTTTTTT.

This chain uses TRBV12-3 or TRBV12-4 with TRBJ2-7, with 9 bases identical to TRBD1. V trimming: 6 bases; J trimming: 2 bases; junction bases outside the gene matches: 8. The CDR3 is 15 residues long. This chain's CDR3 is CASRAGTGNTYEQYF. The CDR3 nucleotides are TGTGCCAGCAGGGCCGGGACAGGGAATACCTACGAGCAGTACTTC.

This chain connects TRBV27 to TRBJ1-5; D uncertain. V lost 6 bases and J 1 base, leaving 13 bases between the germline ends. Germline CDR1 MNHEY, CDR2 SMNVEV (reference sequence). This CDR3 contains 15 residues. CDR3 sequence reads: CASRTAFGSNQPQHF. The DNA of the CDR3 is TGTGCCAGCAGGACGGCCTTCGGGAGCAATCAGCCCCAGCATTTT.

CDR3: CASQGGATDTQYF. The CDR3, as DNA: TGTGCCAGCCAAGGGGGTGCTACAGATACGCAGTATTTT. This chain joins TRBV12-3 or TRBV12-4 and TRBJ2-3, with D perhaps TRBD1 (6 bases). The length of the CDR3 is 13 residues. V was clipped by 8 bases and J by 3 bases, with 12 bases between them.